This T cell receptor beta chain was sequenced in a study of cytomegalovirus exposure and HLA in healthy donors. Germline loops: CDR1 SGHTA, CDR2 FQGNSA. The V gene end was trimmed by 5 bases and the J gene end by 3 bases; junction bases not matched to a gene: 4. CDR3 length equals 14 residues. This clone was detected once. Vbeta (60) and Jbeta (13) primers were used in the PCR. Produced via immunoSEQ multiplex PCR; TCRdb's table is partial and in-frame only. Counted here are about 120,000 clones, around 80% occurring once; the ten biggest clones make up 2.5% to 3.5%. The receptor's source is a woman between 35 and 50 years old in good health and CMV-seropositive. The sequencing input was PBMCs. The rearrangement joins TRBV7-2 to TRBJ2-7; 10 bases fit TRBD2. The CDR3 loop is CASSPGLAFYEQYF. The CDR3 DNA reads TGTGCCAGCAGCCCGGGACTAGCGTTCTACGAGCAGTACTTC.